These 32 T cell receptor beta chains were sequenced from one sample in a study of blood T cell repertoires in COVID-19. The data were produced by immunoSEQ multiplex PCR, yet TCRdb's version contains in-frame clones alone and is incomplete. The sample holds 250,000 to 350,000 clones, approximately 92% seen once. The sequencing input was peripheral blood. Receptor source: a woman aged 25 to 39 with COVID-19, enrolled during active disease.

The chain carries TRBV14 and TRBJ2-7, with TRBD2 matching 7 bases. Trimming cost V 4 bases and J 7 bases; bases outside gene matches: 10. The CDR3 consists of 14 residues. Per the germline V gene, CDR1 is SGHDN and CDR2 is FVKESK. CDR3: CASSRFAGAGEQYF. CDR3 nucleotide sequence: TGTGCCAGCAGCCGCTTCGCGGGAGCGGGAGAGCAGTACTTC. The whole variable domain, remainder taken from reference TRBV14 and TRBJ2-7, is EAGVTQFPSHSVIEKGQTVTLRCDPISGHDNLYWYRRVMGKEIKFLLHFVKESKQDESGMPNNRFLAERTGGTYSTLKVQPAELEDSGVYFCASSRFAGAGEQYFGPGTRLTVT.

This clone was seen more than once but under ten times. The rearrangement links TRBV2 to TRBJ2-1; 7 bases match TRBD2. V was clipped by 7 bases and J by 7 bases; unmatched bases: 7. Germline CDR1 reads SNHLY; CDR2 reads FYNNEI. The CDR3 contains 13 residues. CDR3 bases: TGTGCCAGCACCGGACTAGTCCGGAATGAGCAGTTCTTC. This gives the protein CASTGLVRNEQFF.

The table lists this clone with a few counts. The chain combines TRBV20-1 with TRBJ1-5, with D perhaps matching TRBD1 (5 bases). CDR3 size: 16 residues. Trimming shortened V by 3 bases and J by 6 bases, and 21 bases separated the two germline ends. Germline loops: CDR1 DFQATT, CDR2 SNEGSKA (reference sequence). CDR3 residues: CSASRGRGATTQPQHF. The CDR3 DNA is TGCAGTGCTAGTCGGGGGAGGGGAGCCACCACTCAGCCCCAGCATTTT.

In this sample, this clone turned up once. The J gene is TRBJ1-1, the V gene TRBV28; a possible D gene is TRBD1 (5 bases). Trimming shortened V by 1 base and J by 0 bases, and 9 bases separated the two germline ends. This CDR3 is built from 15 residues. CDR1 MDHEN and CDR2 SYDVKM come from the germline V gene. The CDR3 DNA sequence: TGTGCCAGCAGTTTATCGGCAGGGATGAACACTGAAGCTTTCTTT. Its translation is CASSLSAGMNTEAFF.

The DNA for the CDR3 is TGCGCCAGCAGCCAAGATTACAGGGTCAATGGGGAGCTGTTTTTT. Translation gives CASSQDYRVNGELFF. V and J are TRBV4-3 and TRBJ2-2; tentative D call: TRBD1 (6 bases). The CDR3 is made up of 15 amino acids. V lost 0 bases to trimming and J lost 8 bases, with 13 bases between them. From germline, CDR1 is LGHNA and CDR2 YSLEER.

This chain joins TRBV5-1 and TRBJ2-3; 10 bases align to TRBD2. The CDR3 is made up of 15 amino acids. The germline gives CDR1 SGHRS, CDR2 YFSETQ. With 4 bases clipped from V and 2 bases from J, the junction kept 4 bases outside the gene matches. Here the CDR3 DNA reads TGCGCCAGCAGCCGGACTAGCGGCAACACAGATACGCAGTATTTT. Translating it yields CASSRTSGNTDTQYF.

The chain employs TRBV10-1 and TRBJ2-7, with unresolved D. From germline, CDR1 is WNHNN and CDR2 SYGVQD (reference sequence). V lost 4 bases and J 3 bases, leaving 10 bases between the germline ends. The CDR3 sequence is 13 residues long. This chain's CDR3 is CASSASVFYEQYF. In DNA form, the CDR3 reads TGCGCCAGCAGTGCTTCGGTTTTCTACGAGCAGTACTTC.

This clone appeared once. The chain employs TRBV5-1 and TRBJ2-1; TRBD2 matches 13 bases. The CDR3 spans 17 residues. V was clipped by 4 bases and J by 5 bases; unmatched bases: 9. Germline assignment: CDR1 SGHRS and CDR2 YFSETQ. As DNA, the CDR3 is TGCGCCAGCAGCACAATATCGGGACTAGCGGGAAACAATGAGCAGTTCTTC. It codes for CASSTISGLAGNNEQFF.

This chain connects TRBV2 to TRBJ2-7; 10 nucleotides agree with TRBD2. J gave up 1 base and V 4 bases, and 4 bases lay outside the gene matches. CDR3 length: 15 amino acids. Germline CDR1 and CDR2: SNHLY and FYNNEI. The DNA of the CDR3 is TGTGCCAGCAGTGTTTTAGCGGGAGGATCCTACGAGCAGTACTTC. Its translation is CASSVLAGGSYEQYF. Full variable domain (missing parts from reference TRBV2 and TRBJ2-7): EPEVTQTPSHQVTQMGQEVILRCVPISNHLYFYWYRQILGQKVEFLVSFYNNEISEKSEIFDDQFSVERPDGSNFTLKIRSTKLEDSAMYFCASSVLAGGSYEQYFGPGTRLTVT.

The chain links TRBV27 to TRBJ1-5; weak D call: TRBD1 (6 bases). Trimming removed 2 bases from V and 3 bases from J, with 8 bases in between. Germline CDR1 reads MNHEY; CDR2 reads SMNVEV (reference sequence). The CDR3 has 14 residues. This chain's CDR3 is CASSLGGYNQPQHF. The CDR3 DNA is TGTGCCAGCAGTTTAGGGGGCTACAATCAGCCCCAGCATTTT.

This rearrangement joins TRBV11-2 to TRBJ2-3, with D unresolved. This CDR3 contains 14 residues. The germline V gene has CDR1 SGHAT and CDR2 FQNNGV. Between the trimmed V and J ends, which lost 5 bases and 0 bases, there was a span of 9 bases. The CDR3 protein is CASSVHLSTDTQYF. Here the CDR3 DNA reads TGTGCCAGCAGCGTACACCTTAGCACAGATACGCAGTATTTT.

The rearrangement links TRBV19 to TRBJ2-3, with a weak D call TRBD2 (7 bases). Germline CDR1 is LNHDA and CDR2 is SQIVND (reference sequence). Trimming cost V 2 bases and J 6 bases, with 15 bases left between them. This CDR3 has 15 amino acids. Written as DNA, the CDR3 is TGTGCCAGTAGTATACGTCGAGGGGGGGAGGATACGCAGTATTTT. This encodes CASSIRRGGEDTQYF.

This chain connects TRBV5-6 to TRBJ2-3; perhaps TRBD2 as D (5 bases). The CDR3 is 15 amino acids. V dropped 4 bases and J dropped 5 bases, with 17 bases sitting between them. Germline V gives CDR1 SGHDT, CDR2 YYEEEE. CDR3 sequence reads: CASSPAGVSRDTQYF. The CDR3 DNA sequence: TGTGCCAGCAGCCCCGCCGGGGTCAGCCGAGATACGCAGTATTTT.

The genes are TRBV28 and TRBJ2-7; 7 bases align to TRBD2. The CDR3 sequence is 15 residues long. From germline, CDR1 is MDHEN and CDR2 SYDVKM. V dropped 4 bases and J dropped 6; count of bases not matched to a gene: 12. The CDR3 spells CASSSLTGGTVEQYF. The CDR3 DNA reads TGTGCCAGCAGTTCATTGACCGGGGGGACTGTCGAGCAGTACTTC.

The chain carries TRBV15 and TRBJ2-7; 12 bases are shared with TRBD2. Germline assignment: CDR1 LNHNV and CDR2 YYDKDF (reference sequence). V lost 3 bases and J lost 6; bases outside the gene matches: 9. The CDR3 contains 16 residues. In nucleotides, the CDR3 is TGTGCCACCAGCAGGCCCGCTAGCGGGAGGGCTGGCGAGCAGTACTTC. It translates to CATSRPASGRAGEQYF.

This chain connects TRBV19 to TRBJ2-7; D remains ambiguous. Per the germline V gene, CDR1 is LNHDA and CDR2 is SQIVND (reference sequence). Deletions cut 6 bases from V and 3 bases from J, with 12 bases between. CDR3 length equals 13 residues. CDR3 DNA sequence: TGTGCCAGTAGCCCACAGCTACTCTACGAGCAGTACTTC. Translating gives CASSPQLLYEQYF.

The CDR3 DNA reads as TGCAGTGCTAGTCGGTCAGGGCAAGAGACCCAGTACTTC. Its protein is CSASRSGQETQYF. This chain uses TRBV20-1 with TRBJ2-5; possibly TRBD1 for D (5 bases). Looked up from germline, CDR1 is DFQATT and CDR2 is SNEGSKA (reference sequence). V was pared by 3 bases and J by 2 bases, with 10 bases between. This CDR3 has 13 residues.

This rearrangement joins TRBV18 to TRBJ1-4, with 8 bases that match TRBD1. The CDR3 spans 15 residues. J gave up 4 bases and V 5 bases, and 6 bases lay outside the gene matches. CDR1 is KGHSH, CDR2 LQKENI, per germline. CDR3: CASSTDRGNNEKLFF. DNA for the CDR3: TGTGCCAGCTCAACAGACAGGGGAAATAATGAAAAACTGTTTTTT.

The rearrangement joins TRBV7-2 to TRBJ2-1; 10 bases are shared with TRBD2. The CDR3 covers 14 residues. With 3 bases clipped from V and 8 bases from J, the junction kept 4 bases outside the gene matches. Germline V lookup: CDR1 SGHTA, CDR2 FQGNSA. The CDR3 DNA sequence: TGTGCCAGCAGCTTTAGCGGGAGGCAGGATGAGCAGTTCTTC. Amino acids: CASSFSGRQDEQFF.

The chain employs TRBV7-3 and TRBJ2-1; D possibly corresponds to TRBD2 (5 bases). Looked up from germline, CDR1 is SGHTA and CDR2 is FQGTGA. CDR3 length equals 15 residues. Trimming removed 2 bases from V and 6 bases from J, with 14 bases in between. The CDR3 sequence: CASSLAEARVNEQFF. Here the CDR3 DNA reads TGTGCCAGCAGCTTAGCGGAGGCTCGGGTCAATGAGCAGTTCTTC.

The chain combines TRBV6-5 with TRBJ2-3; D is unresolved. Trimming stripped 6 bases from V and 4 bases from J, with 17 bases between. Germline V gene data show CDR1 as MNHEY and CDR2 as SVGAGI. The CDR3 runs 15 residues. The CDR3 region is CASRSGSIGSDTQYF. The CDR3 region has the DNA TGTGCCAGCAGATCCGGCAGCATCGGGTCAGATACGCAGTATTTT.

The CDR3 region is CASSYPQTTHEQYF. The CDR3 bases are TGTGCCAGCAGCTATCCACAGACCACCCACGAGCAGTACTTC. The rearrangement uses TRBV7-9 and TRBJ2-7; no definite D call. The V gene's germline CDR1 is SEHNR and CDR2 FQNEAQ (reference sequence). This CDR3 contains 14 residues. Trimming pared 4 bases from V and 5 bases from J, leaving 15 bases between.

This chain uses TRBV21-1 with TRBJ2-1; no check of the table's D call, TRBD2, against the DNA was made. TRBV21-1 is marked as a pseudogene. The CDR3 is 12 amino acids. CDR3 region: CASSPPPCEQFF. The CDR3 region has the DNA TGTGCCAGCAGCCCCCCCCCTTGTGAGCAGTTCTTC.

This clone appeared a single time. The rearrangement uses TRBV6-2 or TRBV6-3 and TRBJ1-1, with D maybe TRBD1 (6 bases). Per the germline V gene, CDR1 is MNHEY and CDR2 is SVGEGT. The CDR3 spans 13 residues. V lost 3 bases and J lost 6, with 11 bases in between. CDR3 in amino acids: CASSYWEGAEAFF. The CDR3 DNA is TGTGCCAGCAGTTATTGGGAGGGGGCTGAAGCTTTCTTT.

The chain recombines TRBV6-6 with TRBJ2-3; weak D call: TRBD1 (6 bases). The CDR3 has 14 residues. The V end was cut by 8 bases, the J end by 1 base, with 13 bases between. CDR1 MNHNY and CDR2 SVGAGI come from the germline V gene (reference sequence). The CDR3 DNA reads as TGTGCCAGCGGTCCCAGGGGCGGCACAGATACGCAGTATTTT. It is translated as CASGPRGGTDTQYF.

The J gene is TRBJ2-1, the V gene TRBV12-3 or TRBV12-4, with D unclear. This CDR3 region has 12 residues. Deletions cut 1 base from V and 9 bases from J, with 7 bases between. CDR3 in amino acids: CASSLGPGEQFF. The CDR3 DNA follows: TGTGCCAGCAGTTTAGGCCCGGGTGAGCAGTTCTTC.

The chain joins TRBV4-1 to TRBJ1-6; 9 nucleotides align to TRBD1. CDR3 size: 17 residues. Trimming cost V 2 bases and J 6 bases; bases outside gene matches: 8. The germline CDR1 and CDR2 sequences are MGHRA and YSYEKL. The CDR3: CASSQPTGGRLNSPLHF. The CDR3 nucleotides read TGCGCCAGCAGCCAACCTACAGGGGGCCGCCTTAATTCACCCCTCCACTTT.

CDR3 protein: CAISESRQTQYF. The CDR3, as DNA: TGTGCCATCAGTGAGTCGAGGCAGACCCAGTACTTC. The gene calls are TRBV10-3 and TRBJ2-5; no clear D gene. The CDR3 covers 12 residues. V was cut by 0 bases and J by 6 bases, with 5 bases left in between. Germline CDR1 ENHRY, CDR2 SYGVKD.

A single count supports this clone. The genes are TRBV4-1 and TRBJ2-5, with D unclear. Between the trimmed V and J ends, which lost 2 bases and 0 bases, there was a span of 7 bases. The CDR3 is made up of 14 amino acids. The V gene's germline CDR1 is MGHRA and CDR2 YSYEKL. The CDR3 reads CASSQISDQETQYF. The CDR3 DNA sequence: TGCGCCAGCAGCCAAATCAGTGACCAAGAGACCCAGTACTTC.

The V call is TRBV24-1, the J call TRBJ2-5; D is unclear. The CDR3 is 12 amino acids. Deletions cut 4 bases from V and 1 base from J, with 3 bases between. From germline, CDR1 is KGHDR and CDR2 SFDVKD. CDR3 loop: CATSDRQETQYF. The CDR3 DNA is TGTGCCACCAGTGACCGCCAAGAGACCCAGTACTTC.

The chain links TRBV30 to TRBJ1-2; 8 positions match TRBD1. The J segment lost 2 bases and the V segment lost 4 bases, leaving 9 bases of the junction unmatched. Looked up from germline, CDR1 is GTSNPN and CDR2 is SVGIG (reference sequence). The CDR3 loop spans 15 amino acids. The CDR3 DNA reads as TGTGCCTGGACCCGAACCCCAGGGGGCAACTATGGCTACACCTTC. Translating it yields CAWTRTPGGNYGYTF. The variable domain in full, completed from reference TRBV30 and TRBJ1-2, reads SQTIHQWPATLVQPVGSPLSLECTVEGTSNPNLYWYRQAAGRGLQLLFYSVGIGQISSEVPQNLSASRPQDRQFILSSKKLLLSDSGFYLCAWTRTPGGNYGYTFGSGTRLTVV.

J is TRBJ1-6 and V is TRBV7-3; TRBD1 agrees at 7 bases. The CDR3 runs to 16 residues. Germline-derived CDR1 and CDR2 are SGHTA and FQGTGA. Germline trimming cut 5 bases from V and 7 bases from J; bases unmatched to any gene: 11. Here the CDR3 DNA reads TGTGCCAGCAGCCTTGGGCCGGGACAGCCAAATTCACCCCTCCACTTT. This gives the protein CASSLGPGQPNSPLHF.